This T cell receptor (beta chain) comes out of a study of blood T cell repertoires in COVID-19 (dated by TCRdb to the early 2020s). Context from the whole study: Collaborator samples came from the United States, Italy and Spain and covered acute and convalescent phases of COVID-19. The prospective study material was composed of cDNA or gDNA derived from T cells, B-cell-depleted T cells, or PBMCs. Deeply sampled blood TCRbeta repertoires from subjects exposed to, actively infected with, or recovered from COVID-19 were included in the dataset. The repertoires were made available in a free public database intended to serve as a resource for research on the immune response to SARS-CoV-2. Samples were obtained from the ongoing ImmuneRACE study (first 160 participants) and from over 1,000 subjects provided by 6 global collaborators. Nearly every sample came with metadata listing a de-identified subject ID, COVID-19 status, age in years and sex. HLA class I and class II types, where available, came from metadata supplied by the sample provider rather than from assay-based typing.

One collaborating source in Seattle enrolled patients during active infection and followed them longitudinally through the course of disease. Each collaborating institution followed its own protocols to collect whole blood in K2EDTA tubes. For TCRbeta analysis, collaborators shipped samples as frozen whole blood, isolated PBMCs, or DNA extracted from either of those sample types. Details on this clone: No cognate antigen has been identified for it. Base qualities are not recorded, but no much larger clone differs from it by a single base.

Reading the germline V gene (reference sequence) gives CDR1 SGHNT and CDR2 YYREEE. Reading from cysteine to phenylalanine, the CDR3 counts 16 amino acids. The read is trimmed to its CDR3 DNA, 48 bases read in frame from base 1. Trimming accounts for 1 base at V and 3 bases at J, while the number of junction bases matched to no gene is 9. On the study overall, not on this receptor specifically: Clinical and demographic metadata were provided uncurated, with the amount varying by source and participant.

TCRbeta CDR3 regions were amplified from genomic DNA using the immunoSEQ Assay, a bias-controlled multiplex PCR. As for the original processing: The number of nucleated cells in each sample was estimated by amplification of reference gene primers within the assay. Sequence reads were collapsed and filtered to measure the absolute abundance of every unique TCRbeta CDR3 rearrangement. For each sample, productive Simpson clonality was calculated as the square root of Simpson's diversity index over productive rearrangements. What TCRdb holds here is the immuneACCESS table cut down to in-frame rearrangements. Part of the clones is not present; checked against another copy, under half of the missing clones reflect an unresolved V gene, and the others are unexplained. That table gives V, J and clone size, and the DNA gave D and trimming. The sample has roughly 260,000 clones on record, more than 90% of them singletons. In total, the top ten clones hold roughly 2.7% of the sample.

The origin of this receptor is a person under 35 with COVID-19, enrolled during active disease. Recombination linked TRBV5-4 to TRBJ1-1; 7 bases in the junction line up with TRBD1. Sequenced: peripheral blood. The nucleotides read TGTGCCAGCAGCTTGAGGGGGCAGGGAAGGGACACTGAAGCTTTCTTT. This yields the protein CASSLRGQGRDTEAFF.